This TCR beta chain is drawn from a study of shared clonotypes between healthy human individuals. Across the whole study: Three CD4 naive, three CD4 memory, two CD8 naive and one CD8 memory plate were used per donor. Study observations and caveats: Clonotypes which were not shared had lower generation probabilities than clonotypes that all four donors shared. Sequencing depth was expected to affect clonotype sharing among donors.

Turning to this clone: Its antigen is unknown.

TCRdb's table, derived via immunoSEQ multiplex PCR, lists solely in-frame clones and lacks some. This table has around 2,000,000 clones, approximately 94% appearing once. Positive CCR7 selection of CD45RO-negative cells yielded the naive CD8 cells, and terminally differentiated effector memory CD45RA+ cells were excluded. There are 14 residues in the CDR3. Germline lookup yields CDR1 SGHAT and CDR2 FQNNGV. V gave up 5 bases and J gave up 3 bases, with 10 bases separating them. This clonotype originated in a man aged 18 to 30 in good health. Some clones in this sample may be carry-over from other donors' samples. Material for sequencing was naive CD8+ T cells from PBMCs. The chain combines TRBV11-2 with TRBJ2-2, with D perhaps matching TRBD2 (6 bases). The CDR3 spells CASSIADYTGELFF. The CDR3 DNA is TGTGCCAGCAGCATAGCGGACTACACCGGGGAGCTGTTTTTT.